These T cell receptor beta chains were read from a single sample in a study of cytomegalovirus exposure and HLA in healthy donors. The data were produced by immunoSEQ multiplex PCR, yet TCRdb's version contains in-frame clones alone and is incomplete. The top ten hold almost 4% of the sample, which has roughly 300,000 clones, about nine tenths seen once. The sequenced sample consisted of PBMCs. The receptors derive from a man between 35 and 55 years old in good health and CMV-seropositive. CDR3s include the opening cysteine and the closing phenylalanine or tryptophan. D genes are given only for firm matches. A clone size is listed for some rows: how often the clone was seen (once, few, many), or a class if it is expanded.

>-|TRBJ1-1|TRBV6-5|-
CASSSPRTEAFF
TGTGCCAGCAGTTCCCCGCGTACTGAAGCTTTCTTT
>TRBD1|TRBJ1-4|TRBV29-1|-
CSVGAGGEDEKLFF
TGCAGCGTCGGAGCAGGGGGCGAGGATGAAAAACTGTTTTTT
>TRBD1|TRBJ1-2|TRBV7-9|-
CASSVRDRFIWDGYTF
TGTGCCAGCAGCGTCCGGGACAGATTTATATGGGATGGCTACACCTTC
>-|TRBJ1-4|TRBV7-9|-
CASSREGTHNEKLFF
TGTGCCAGCAGCAGAGAAGGGACACATAATGAAAAACTGTTTTTT
>TRBD1|TRBJ2-3|TRBV4-1|-
CASSQEGGRSTDTQYF
TGCGCCAGCAGCCAAGAAGGGGGCAGAAGCACAGATACGCAGTATTTT
>-|TRBJ2-1|TRBV19|-
CASSMVGSSHEQFF
TGTGCCAGTAGTATGGTCGGGAGCTCCCATGAGCAGTTCTTC
>TRBD2|TRBJ2-1|TRBV7-7|-
CASSFGLAGEGSYNEQFF
TGTGCTAGCAGCTTTGGTCTAGCGGGAGAAGGCTCCTACAATGAGCAGTTCTTC
>TRBD1|TRBJ1-1|TRBV19|-
CASSRQGMNTEAFF
TGTGCCAGTAGTCGACAGGGTATGAACACTGAAGCTTTCTTT
>-|TRBJ1-3|TRBV6-5|-
CASSYSGINSGNTIYF
TGTGCCAGCAGTTACTCGGGCATAAACTCTGGAAACACCATATATTTT
>TRBD2|TRBJ2-7|TRBV11-2|-
CASSFRTSGSYEQYF
TGTGCCAGCAGCTTTAGGACTAGCGGGAGCTACGAGCAGTACTTC
>-|TRBJ1-2|TRBV15|-
CATSRDWSAGRQGGYTF
TGTGCCACCAGCAGAGATTGGAGCGCAGGGCGCCAAGGGGGCTACACCTTC
>-|TRBJ1-1|TRBV10-3|few
CAISTGRDTEAFF
TGTGCCATCTCAACAGGGAGGGACACTGAAGCTTTCTTT
>-|TRBJ2-7|TRBV4-1|-
CASSLQPGVIETYEQYF
TGCGCCAGCAGCCTCCAGCCAGGGGTAATAGAGACTTACGAGCAGTACTTC
>TRBD1|TRBJ2-7|TRBV4-1|few
CASSHDRGSYEQYF
TGCGCCAGCAGCCACGACAGGGGTTCCTACGAGCAGTACTTC
>-|TRBJ2-2|TRBV9|-
CASSPEVVPGELFF
TGTGCCAGCAGCCCTGAGGTAGTCCCCGGGGAGCTGTTTTTT
>TRBD2|TRBJ2-1|TRBV25-1|-
CASSEYGTSGSSNEQFF
TGTGCCAGCAGTGAATACGGGACTAGCGGGAGTTCAAATGAGCAGTTCTTC
>TRBD1|TRBJ1-1|TRBV9|-
CASSVAGTGYTEAFF
TGTGCCAGCAGCGTAGCCGGGACAGGGTACACTGAAGCTTTCTTT